Each of the 10 T cell receptor beta chains below was sequenced from the same sample in a study of OX40 agonist ivuxolimab in advanced cancers. The data were produced by immunoSEQ multiplex PCR, yet TCRdb's version contains in-frame clones alone and is incomplete. The repertoire holds about 83,000 clones, with around 84% as singletons. Sequenced material: CD4+ or CD8+ T cells sorted from blood, taken in a trial of the OX40 agonist ivuxolimab. The receptor set was obtained from an adult with an advanced solid tumor such as melanoma, head and neck, liver or kidney cancer.

The genes are TRBV7-3 and TRBJ1-2; a possible D gene is TRBD1 (5 bases). The CDR3 extends over 15 amino acids. The V end was cut by 5 bases, the J end by 2 bases, with 15 bases between. The germline V gene has CDR1 SGHTA and CDR2 FQGTGA. CDR3 protein: CASSASPGPNYGYTF. As DNA, the CDR3 is TGTGCCAGCAGCGCATCACCGGGACCCAACTATGGCTACACCTTC.

The rearrangement joins TRBV30 to TRBJ1-1, with D maybe TRBD1 (6 bases). The V and J ends lost 2 bases and 6 bases respectively, with 16 bases between them. Germline V gene sequence: CDR1 GTSNPN, CDR2 SVGIG (reference sequence). The CDR3 has 14 amino acids. The CDR3 is CAWSREGGGAEAFF. In nucleotides, the CDR3 is TGTGCCTGGAGTAGGGAGGGGGGGGGTGCTGAAGCTTTCTTT.

The chain uses TRBV11-2 and TRBJ2-2, with a tentative D call TRBD1 (6 bases). CDR1 and CDR2 from the germline V gene are SGHAT and FQNNGV. This CDR3 is 14 amino acids long. The V gene lost 5 bases and the J gene lost 7 bases, with 14 bases spanning the gap. CDR3 DNA: TGTGCCAGCAGCCCACAGGGTCGTGGCGGGGAGCTGTTTTTT. This translates into CASSPQGRGGELFF.

The gene calls are TRBV27 and TRBJ2-2; D gene uncertain. Germline V gives CDR1 MNHEY, CDR2 SMNVEV (reference sequence). Trimming removed 5 bases at V and 0 bases at J, with 4 bases between. This CDR3 comprises 13 residues. In DNA form, the CDR3 reads TGTGCCAGCAGTCCCGCGAACACCGGGGAGCTGTTTTTT. Translating it yields CASSPANTGELFF.

In regard to this clone: Other DNA sequences from this sample encode an identical CDR3 as well. The V gene is TRBV5-1, the J gene TRBJ2-2; 11 bases are shared with TRBD1. CDR1 SGHRS and CDR2 YFSETQ come from the germline V gene. The CDR3 loop spans 15 amino acids. V lost 6 bases to trimming and J lost 5 bases; unmatched junction nucleotides: 6. CDR3 sequence reads: CASNSGQGATGELFF. The CDR3 DNA reads as TGCGCCAGCAACTCCGGACAGGGGGCAACCGGGGAGCTGTTTTTT.

This clone was recorded once. This chain uses TRBV14 with TRBJ2-7, with TRBD1 matching over 9 bases. Germline CDR1 is SGHDN and CDR2 is FVKESK. V was pared by 8 bases and J by 1 base, with 3 bases of the junction left unmatched. CDR3 size: 13 residues. In DNA, the CDR3 is TGTGCCAGCCGGGACAGGGCTTCCTACGAGCAGTACTTC. The encoded protein is CASRDRASYEQYF.

The V call is TRBV4-1, the J call TRBJ2-2; TRBD2 might be the D (5 bases). CDR1 MGHRA and CDR2 YSYEKL come from the germline V gene. This CDR3 is 17 amino acids long. The germline V and J ends were trimmed by 3 bases and 5 bases, with 19 bases remaining between them. CDR3 DNA: TGCGCCAGCAGCCAGGACTTTCGTCCGGGGTATACCGGGGAGCTGTTTTTT. Encoded protein: CASSQDFRPGYTGELFF.

The chain combines TRBV29-1 with TRBJ1-4; 9 nucleotides agree with TRBD1. The CDR3 covers 13 residues. The junction had 6 bases not matched to a gene; V was cut back by 6 bases and J by 7 bases. The germline V gene encodes CDR1 SQVTM and CDR2 ANQGSEA. The CDR3 DNA sequence: TGCAGCGTAGAGGACAGGGGTGGTGAAAAACTGTTTTTT. Its translation is CSVEDRGGEKLFF. The whole variable domain, filled in from reference TRBV29-1 and TRBJ1-4, reads SAVISQKPSRDICQRGTSLTIQCQVDSQVTMMFWYRQQPGQSLTLIATANQGSEATYESGFVIDKFPISRPNLTFSTLTVSNMSPEDSSIYLCSVEDRGGEKLFFGSGTQLSVL.

In its sample, this clone was seen once. The chain has TRBV7-6 and TRBJ1-2; a possible D gene is TRBD1 (5 bases). Trimming pared 1 base from V and 2 bases from J, leaving 8 bases between. CDR1 SGHVS and CDR2 FNYEAQ come from the germline V gene. The length of the CDR3 is 14 residues. CDR3 loop: CASSLGAGNYGYTF. CDR3 DNA sequence: TGTGCCAGCAGCTTAGGGGCAGGGAACTATGGCTACACCTTC. Full variable domain (rest looked up from reference TRBV7-6 and TRBJ1-2): GAGVSQSPRYKVTKRGQDVALRCDPISGHVSLYWYRQALGQGPEFLTYFNYEAQQDKSGLPNDRFSAERPEGSISTLTIQRTEQRDSAMYRCASSLGAGNYGYTFGSGTRLTVV.

Written as DNA, the CDR3 is TGTGCCAGCAGCTTGGCGGGAGTCGGCACAGATACGCAGTATTTT. Residues: CASSLAGVGTDTQYF. The chain has TRBV11-2 and TRBJ2-3, with 7 bases aligning to TRBD2. With V trimmed by 3 bases and J by 1 base, 4 bases remained unmatched. The CDR3 has 15 residues. Germline V gene data show CDR1 as SGHAT and CDR2 as FQNNGV.